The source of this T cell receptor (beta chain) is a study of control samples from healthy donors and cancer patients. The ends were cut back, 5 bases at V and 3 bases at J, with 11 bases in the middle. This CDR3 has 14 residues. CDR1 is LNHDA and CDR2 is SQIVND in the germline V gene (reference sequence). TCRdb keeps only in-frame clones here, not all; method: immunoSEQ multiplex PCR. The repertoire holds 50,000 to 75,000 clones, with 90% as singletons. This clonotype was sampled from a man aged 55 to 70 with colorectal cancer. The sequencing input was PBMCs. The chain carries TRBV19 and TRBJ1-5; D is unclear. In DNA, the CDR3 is TGTGCCAGTAGTCATCCGGAGATCAATCAGCCCCAGCATTTT. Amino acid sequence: CASSHPEINQPQHF.